The 9 T cell receptor beta chains below all came from one sample that was sequenced in a study of T cell responses to AZD1222 COVID-19 vaccine. TCRdb's table, derived via immunoSEQ multiplex PCR, lists solely in-frame clones and lacks some. The sample lists fewer than 150,000 clones; nearly 90% were seen once. This sample comprised peripheral blood, obtained on day 0 of AZD1222 vaccination. Receptors originate from an adult in good health.

The CDR3 sequence: CASRRTWDTEAFF. DNA for the CDR3: TGCGCCAGCAGACGGACATGGGACACTGAAGCTTTCTTT. The chain couples TRBV10-1 to TRBJ1-1, with a tentative D call TRBD1 (5 bases). The V end lost 6 bases, the J end lost 3 bases, and 11 bases lay between the germline ends. Germline V gene lookup returns CDR1 WNHNN and CDR2 SYGVQD (reference sequence). The CDR3 totals 13 residues.

The chain uses TRBV7-9 and TRBJ1-2; TRBD1 matches 8 bases. The trim removed 5 bases at V and 1 base at J, leaving 15 bases unmatched. CDR3 size: 18 residues. CDR1 and CDR2 (germline): SEHNR, FQNEAQ (reference sequence). In DNA form, the CDR3 reads TGTGCCAGCAGCCAAGCCGGGACAGGAGAAATAAATAACTATGGCTACACCTTC. This encodes CASSQAGTGEINNYGYTF.

CDR3: CASSPRQGGRNTEAFF. The CDR3 nucleotides are TGTGCCAGCTCACCACGTCAGGGGGGGAGGAACACTGAAGCTTTCTTT. The rearrangement links TRBV18 to TRBJ1-1; 7 nucleotides match TRBD1. Trimming took 1 base from V and 1 from J; bases not matched to a gene: 6. The CDR3 is made up of 16 amino acids. CDR1 is KGHSH and CDR2 is LQKENI in the germline V gene.

V gene TRBV3-1 (or the pseudogene TRBV3-2) combines with J gene TRBJ1-5; D is uncertain. Germline V gene lookup returns CDR1 LGHDT and CDR2 YNNKEL (reference sequence). This CDR3 spans 15 amino acids. Trimming took off 0 bases at V and 0 bases at J, with 6 bases between the two ends. The DNA of the CDR3 is TGTGCCAGCAGCCAAGATACCCTTAGCAATCAGCCCCAGCATTTT. Translating gives CASSQDTLSNQPQHF.

The V call is TRBV6-1, the J call TRBJ1-5; D gene ambiguous. The length of the CDR3 is 13 residues. In germline, CDR1 is MNHNS, CDR2 SASEGT. V was pared by 1 base and J by 9 bases, with 10 bases between. The CDR3 reads CASSEVSHAPQHF. The CDR3 coding sequence is TGTGCCAGCAGTGAAGTGTCACACGCGCCCCAGCATTTT.

This clone was observed a few times. The chain uses TRBV6-4 and TRBJ1-2, with D perhaps TRBD1 (6 bases). CDR1 is MRHNA, CDR2 SNTAGT, per germline. CDR3 size: 13 residues. V dropped 0 bases and J dropped 7 bases, with 9 bases sitting between them. The CDR3 coding sequence is TGTGCCAGCAGTGACTCAGAGGGGGGTGGCTACACCTTC. Translated, it gives CASSDSEGGGYTF.

The J gene is TRBJ2-2, the V gene TRBV4-2; D is perhaps TRBD1 or TRBD2 (5 bases each). Germline V lookup: CDR1 LGHNA, CDR2 YNFKEQ. V was trimmed by 0 bases and J by 3 bases, leaving 11 bases between them. This CDR3 comprises 16 residues. CDR3 sequence (DNA): TGTGCCAGCAGCCAAGAGAATCGGGGCTACACCGGGGAGCTGTTTTTT. This translates into CASSQENRGYTGELFF.

V usage is TRBV6-2 or TRBV6-3 and J usage is TRBJ2-1; D call uncertain. Germline V gene sequence: CDR1 MNHEY, CDR2 SVGEGT. The CDR3 length is 15 residues. The germline V and J ends were trimmed by 5 bases and 7 bases, with 18 bases remaining between them. CDR3: CASSGAGNRPNEQFF. The CDR3 coding sequence is TGTGCCAGCAGTGGAGCTGGTAACAGACCTAATGAGCAGTTCTTC.

This rearrangement joins TRBV10-3 to TRBJ1-5, with 9 bases matching TRBD1. CDR1 ENHRY and CDR2 SYGVKD come from the germline V gene. The CDR3 loop spans 15 amino acids. V trimming: 2 bases; J trimming: 2 bases; junction bases outside the gene matches: 1. The CDR3, as DNA: TGTGCCATCAGTGAGAGGACAGGGGGCAATCAGCCCCAGCATTTT. Amino acid sequence: CAISERTGGNQPQHF.